The 30 T cell receptor beta chains below were found in one sample sequenced in a study of T cell responses to AZD1222 COVID-19 vaccine. Clones were sequenced by immunoSEQ multiplex PCR, and TCRdb holds only the in-frame ones, with some missing. Of about 99,000 clones listed, roughly 92% are singletons. The sequencing here drew on peripheral blood, taken on day 0 of AZD1222 vaccination. The receptors derive from an adult in good health.

The V gene is TRBV5-6, the J gene TRBJ2-1, with TRBD2 matching 11 bases. V was clipped by 4 bases and J by 6 bases; unmatched bases: 6. Looked up from germline, CDR1 is SGHDT and CDR2 is YYEEEE. CDR3 size: 15 residues. The CDR3 nucleotides read TGTGCCAGCAGCACGGGACTAGCGGTGGGCAATGAGCAGTTCTTC. As protein: CASSTGLAVGNEQFF.

This clone turned up a few times. The chain employs TRBV7-9 and TRBJ1-3; D not resolved. The V gene's germline CDR1 is SEHNR and CDR2 FQNEAQ (reference sequence). Trimming pared 1 base from V and 2 bases from J, leaving 12 bases between. This CDR3 is built from 16 residues. Here the CDR3 DNA reads TGTGCCAGCAGCTTAGATGTTTCGGTGACTGGAAACACCATATATTTT. Its protein product is CASSLDVSVTGNTIYF.

The chain links TRBV2 to TRBJ1-6; D remains ambiguous. The V end lost 4 bases, the J end lost 1 base, and 14 bases lay between the germline ends. The CDR3 runs 17 residues. The germline CDR1 and CDR2 sequences are SNHLY and FYNNEI. The DNA of the CDR3 is TGTGCCAGCAGTGGTGGAACGGTACCTTCCTATAATTCACCCCTCCACTTT. This translates into CASSGGTVPSYNSPLHF.

The chain carries TRBV7-2 and TRBJ1-6; no firm D call. Looked up from germline, CDR1 is SGHTA and CDR2 is FQGNSA. The germline V and J ends were trimmed by 2 bases and 8 bases, with 7 bases remaining between them. CDR3 size: 13 residues. CDR3 nucleotide sequence: TGTGCCAGCAGCTTACCCGGGGATTCACCCCTCCACTTT. Residues: CASSLPGDSPLHF.

CDR3 residues: CASSRQGSSTDTQYF. CDR3 nucleotides: TGTGCCAGCAGCCGACAGGGTTCTAGCACAGATACGCAGTATTTT. This rearrangement joins TRBV3-1 (or the pseudogene TRBV3-2) to TRBJ2-3, with 7 bases identical to TRBD1. This CDR3 comprises 15 residues. Trimming at V came to 4 bases and at J to 0 bases, leaving 4 bases not matched to a gene. In germline, CDR1 is LGHDT, CDR2 YNNKEL (reference sequence).

The rearrangement links TRBV9 to TRBJ1-2; D gene uncertain. This CDR3 contains 15 residues. Trimming took off 5 bases at V and 8 bases at J, with 22 bases between the two ends. Germline CDR1 SGDLS, CDR2 YYNGEE. The CDR3 nucleotides read TGTGCCAGCAGAAGAGACACCACTTCATTATGGGGCTACACCTTC. Translated, it gives CASRRDTTSLWGYTF.

The gene calls are TRBV5-4 and TRBJ1-1, with 7 nucleotides matching TRBD1. Germline CDR1 SGHNT, CDR2 YYREEE (reference sequence). The junction had 9 bases not matched to a gene; V was cut back by 6 bases and J by 4 bases. CDR3 length: 14 amino acids. CDR3 sequence (DNA): TGTGCCAGCACCTCCGTTCCAGGGGGCACTGAAGCTTTCTTT. This sequence encodes CASTSVPGGTEAFF.

CDR3 sequence: CASITAAGNQPQHF. The CDR3 DNA reads as TGTGCCAGCATCACGGCGGCAGGTAATCAGCCCCAGCATTTT. This chain joins TRBV6-5 and TRBJ1-5; no clear D. The V gene's germline CDR1 is MNHEY and CDR2 SVGAGI. V lost 7 bases to trimming and J lost 4 bases, with 14 bases between them. The CDR3 has 14 amino acids.

The chain uses TRBV5-4 and TRBJ2-5; D may correspond to TRBD1 or TRBD2 (6 bases each). The V and J ends lost 3 bases and 2 bases respectively, with 14 bases between them. In germline, CDR1 is SGHNT, CDR2 YYREEE (reference sequence). The CDR3 loop spans 15 amino acids. The CDR3 reads CASSSRRGPQETQYF. CDR3 bases: TGTGCCAGCAGCTCCCGACGGGGGCCTCAAGAGACCCAGTACTTC.

The chain carries TRBV6-1 and TRBJ1-5; tentatively, D is TRBD1 (5 bases). Germline CDR1 MNHNS, CDR2 SASEGT. Trimming took off 0 bases at V and 3 bases at J, with 9 bases between the two ends. The CDR3 runs 15 residues. CDR3 region: CASSEASGFNQPQHF. The CDR3 DNA reads TGTGCCAGCAGTGAAGCCTCAGGGTTCAATCAGCCCCAGCATTTT.

The chain joins TRBV5-1 to TRBJ2-1; 12 nucleotides align to TRBD2. V lost 2 bases to trimming and J lost 5 bases; unmatched junction nucleotides: 5. The CDR3 sequence is 16 residues long. Germline loops: CDR1 SGHRS, CDR2 YFSETQ. This CDR3 is CASSLASGRGDNEQFF. The CDR3 DNA follows: TGCGCCAGCAGCTTAGCTAGCGGGAGGGGGGACAATGAGCAGTTCTTC.

The chain has TRBV28 and TRBJ1-1, with D tentatively TRBD1 (6 bases). V shed 2 bases and J shed 6 bases, with 13 bases lying between them. Germline CDR1 is MDHEN and CDR2 is SYDVKM. This CDR3 has 14 amino acids. The CDR3 spells CASSLPTGPPEAFF. In DNA, the CDR3 is TGTGCCAGCAGTTTACCCACAGGGCCTCCTGAAGCTTTCTTT.

The chain combines TRBV14 with TRBJ1-2, with D possibly matching TRBD1 (6 bases). The CDR3 spans 15 residues. The germline V gene encodes CDR1 SGHDN and CDR2 FVKESK. Trimming pared 2 bases from V and 4 bases from J, leaving 14 bases between. CDR3 amino acids: CASSQRGGRAYGYTF. The CDR3 DNA sequence: TGTGCCAGCAGCCAAAGAGGGGGGCGCGCCTATGGCTACACCTTC.

The chain has TRBV6-1 and TRBJ1-1; D uncertain. V was shortened by 3 bases and J by 0 bases, with 11 bases between the two germline ends. CDR3 length: 15 amino acids. In germline, CDR1 is MNHNS, CDR2 SASEGT. This CDR3 is CASSDGVRMNTEAFF. In DNA form, the CDR3 reads TGTGCCAGCAGTGATGGAGTGAGAATGAACACTGAAGCTTTCTTT.

The count of this clone is one. J is TRBJ2-3 and V is TRBV10-3, with 9 positions matching TRBD1. The CDR3 is 16 residues long. Losses at the gene ends were 4 bases for V and 1 base for J; bases not matched to a gene: 6. Germline CDR1 ENHRY, CDR2 SYGVKD. CDR3 bases: TGTGCCATCAGTGCCCTACAGGGGGCAGGCACAGATACGCAGTATTTT. It translates to CAISALQGAGTDTQYF.

This CDR3 reads CASSPGPPGNTEAFF. Written as DNA, the CDR3 is TGTGCCAGCAGTCCTGGGCCCCCAGGGAACACTGAAGCTTTCTTT. The chain recombines TRBV6-5 with TRBJ1-1; D is unresolved. Trimming pared 5 bases from V and 1 base from J, leaving 14 bases between. The CDR3 is 15 residues long. The germline CDR1 and CDR2 sequences are MNHEY and SVGAGI.

The CDR3: CASRVVDRGSGYTF. The CDR3 coding sequence is TGTGCCAGCAGAGTCGTTGACAGGGGATCTGGCTACACCTTC. J is TRBJ1-2 and V is TRBV5-4; TRBD1 matches 8 bases. Germline trimming cut 5 bases from V and 7 bases from J; bases unmatched to any gene: 10. Germline V gene sequence: CDR1 SGHNT, CDR2 YYREEE (reference sequence). This CDR3 has 14 amino acids. The variable domain in full, completed from reference TRBV5-4 and TRBJ1-2, reads ETGVTQSPTHLIKTRGQQVTLRCSSQSGHNTVSWYQQALGQGPQFIFQYYREEENGRGNFPPRFSGLQFPNYSSELNVNALELDDSALYLCASRVVDRGSGYTFGSGTRLTVV.

The gene calls are TRBV5-8 and TRBJ2-3; D perhaps matches TRBD2 (6 bases). The CDR3 spans 13 residues. With 0 bases removed from V and 8 bases from J, the gap between germline ends came to 10 bases. The germline V gene has CDR1 SGHTS and CDR2 YDEGEE. The CDR3 region is CASSLVRAGTQYF. The CDR3 bases are TGTGCCAGCAGCTTGGTTCGAGCGGGTACGCAGTATTTT.

To note about this clone: The junction and the germline gene differ at one end; a read error may be behind it. The rearrangement links TRBV24-1 to TRBJ2-2; D unresolved. The CDR3 length is 14 residues. Germline V lookup: CDR1 KGHDR, CDR2 SFDVKD. Here the CDR3 reads CATSGLLNTGELFF. Here the CDR3 DNA reads TGTGCCACCAGTGGTTTGCTAAACACCGGGGAGCTGTTTTTT.

This clone was picked up one time. The chain uses TRBV29-1 and TRBJ1-3; tentative D call: TRBD1 (6 bases). Germline assignment: CDR1 SQVTM and CDR2 ANQGSEA. Trimming removed 2 bases from V and 5 bases from J, with 13 bases in between. This CDR3 has 14 residues. The CDR3 DNA follows: TGCAGCGTTGAAATAATGGACAGAAGAAACACCATATATTTT. This sequence encodes CSVEIMDRRNTIYF. Full variable domain (outside the CDR3, taken from reference TRBV29-1 and TRBJ1-3): SAVISQKPSRDICQRGTSLTIQCQVDSQVTMMFWYRQQPGQSLTLIATANQGSEATYESGFVIDKFPISRPNLTFSTLTVSNMSPEDSSIYLCSVEIMDRRNTIYFGEGSWLTVV.

As regards this clone: This may stem from a read error, because a much larger clone lies one nucleotide away. This chain uses TRBV5-5 with TRBJ2-7; D not certain. CDR3 size: 15 residues. Germline V gives CDR1 SGHKS, CDR2 YYEKEE (reference sequence). CDR3 in amino acids: CASSYRAVAIYGQYF. CDR3 DNA: TGTGCCAGCAGCTACCGGGCCGTCGCAATCTACGGGCAGTACTTC.

CDR3 in amino acids: CASSLYQLAENTGELFF. The CDR3 nucleotides read TGTGCCAGCAGTTTATATCAACTAGCCGAGAACACCGGGGAGCTGTTTTTT. The rearrangement links TRBV28 to TRBJ2-2, with D maybe TRBD2 (6 bases). This CDR3 is built from 17 residues. V was cut by 1 base and J by 1 base, with 13 bases left in between. Germline CDR1 is MDHEN and CDR2 is SYDVKM.

The gene calls are TRBV11-1 and TRBJ2-1, with 12 bases that match TRBD2. J was trimmed by 4 bases and V by 2 bases; bases with no gene match: 3. CDR3 length: 16 residues. Germline CDR1 and CDR2: SGHAT and FQDESV (reference sequence). This chain's CDR3 is CASSLSLAGGYNEQFF. CDR3 nucleotides: TGTGCCAGCAGCTTATCTCTAGCGGGAGGGTACAATGAGCAGTTCTTC.

This rearrangement joins TRBV20-1 to TRBJ2-7; no definite D call. The CDR3 covers 11 residues. Germline lookup yields CDR1 DFQATT and CDR2 SNEGSKA (reference sequence). V lost 1 base and J 7 bases, leaving 8 bases between the germline ends. CDR3 amino acids: CSARVTSEQYF. The CDR3 coding sequence is TGCAGTGCTAGAGTAACGAGTGAGCAGTACTTC.

V gene TRBV21-1 combines with J gene TRBJ2-5; the DNA was not compared with TRBD2, the D call given in the table. TRBV21-1 is classified as a pseudogene. CDR3 size: 14 residues. CDR3 DNA: TGTGCCAGCAGCAAAGACCGCGGTCCGAAGACCCAGTACTTC. This gives the protein CASSKDRGPKTQYF.

The chain is built from TRBV6-5 and TRBJ1-3; no definite D call. V was pared by 5 bases and J by 0 bases, with 8 bases between. The CDR3 spans 14 residues. Germline V gives CDR1 MNHEY, CDR2 SVGAGI. CDR3 protein: CASSPYSSGNTIYF. The CDR3 nucleotides are TGTGCCAGCAGTCCCTACAGCTCTGGAAACACCATATATTTT.

The chain couples TRBV18 to TRBJ1-5, with a tentative D call TRBD1 (5 bases). The germline V and J ends were trimmed by 5 bases and 0 bases, with 11 bases remaining between them. Looked up from germline, CDR1 is KGHSH and CDR2 is LQKENI. This CDR3 has 15 amino acids. CDR3 nucleotide sequence: TGTGCCAGCTCAGCCATAGGGGATAGCAATCAGCCCCAGCATTTT. It is translated as CASSAIGDSNQPQHF.

J is TRBJ1-1 and V is TRBV19; D gene uncertain. The V and J ends lost 5 bases and 0 bases respectively, with 13 bases between them. Germline V gives CDR1 LNHDA, CDR2 SQIVND (reference sequence). The CDR3 consists of 15 residues. CDR3 in DNA: TGTGCCAGTAGTTCCGGGGTCGCAATGAACACTGAAGCTTTCTTT. Protein product: CASSSGVAMNTEAFF.

The rearrangement links TRBV3-1 (or the pseudogene TRBV3-2) to TRBJ2-3, with 9 bases fitting TRBD2. Germline V lookup: CDR1 LGHDT, CDR2 YNNKEL (reference sequence). This CDR3 is built from 16 residues. After removal of 4 bases from V and 1 base from J, the junction contained 6 bases not matched to a gene. The CDR3 protein is CASSPVAGVGTDTQYF. The CDR3 DNA follows: TGTGCCAGCAGCCCCGTAGCGGGGGTTGGCACAGATACGCAGTATTTT.

J is TRBJ1-6 and V is TRBV4-1, with 7 bases lining up with TRBD1. From germline, CDR1 is MGHRA and CDR2 YSYEKL. V shed 0 bases and J 10 bases; nucleotides not matched to a gene: 9. There are 16 residues in the CDR3. The CDR3 region is CASSQDSVQGQSPLHF. CDR3 bases: TGCGCCAGCAGCCAAGATTCAGTCCAGGGACAGTCACCCCTCCACTTT.